There are a few counts of the clone carrying this TCR beta chain. The antigen remains unidentified. This CDR3 has 17 amino acids. The trim removed 0 bases at V and 7 bases at J, leaving 13 bases unmatched. Germline loops: CDR1 SGHNT, CDR2 YYREEE (reference sequence). The data originate from a study of T cells after yellow fever vaccination. Overall study results and limits: High-abundance clonotypes from the bulk population could contaminate FACS-sorted repertoires. Clonotypes shared by both compartments, CD4 and CD8, made up a small share. Detected again after the booster were most primary-vaccination clones, at 95% to 98% CD4 and 80% to 90% CD8.

Production of TCR cDNA was by 5'RACE template switching, which also added a universal primer site and UMIs. In TCRdb, the 5' RACE reads were re-called with MiXCR into one record per CDR3 protein. The sample has hundreds of thousands of distinct CDR3 sequences, approximately 4% seen once. This rearrangement joins TRBV5-4 to TRBJ2-5; 9 bases match TRBD2. The TCR comes from a man aged 18 to 30 who received the YFV17D yellow fever vaccine. This specimen consisted of PBMCs, obtained 5 days after the yellow fever booster vaccination. The CDR3 DNA is TGTGCCAGCAGCTTGGGTGCGGGGGGGCCCACCATAGGGACCCAGTACTTC. Amino acids: CASSLGAGGPTIGTQYF.